One and the same sample provided the 27 T cell receptor beta chains below, sequenced in a study of blood T cell repertoires in COVID-19. Clones were read by immunoSEQ multiplex PCR, and TCRdb kept only the in-frame ones, dropping some. This table has about 250,000 clones, approximately 89% appearing once. Sequencing was performed on peripheral blood. The receptors were sampled from an older woman who had recovered from COVID-19.

V and J are TRBV5-1 and TRBJ2-1; D may be TRBD1 (5 bases). Deletions cut 4 bases from V and 1 base from J, with 12 bases between. This CDR3 comprises 15 residues. CDR1 is SGHRS, CDR2 YFSETQ, per germline. DNA of the CDR3: TGCGCCAGCAGCCTTCTTTCAGGGTCCTACAATGAGCAGTTCTTC. This encodes CASSLLSGSYNEQFF. Combining the CDR3 with reference TRBV5-1 and TRBJ2-1 gives the whole variable domain KAGVTQTPRYLIKTRGQQVTLSCSPISGHRSVSWYQQTPGQGLQFLFEYFSETQRNKGNFPGRFSGRQFSNSRSEMNVSTLELGDSALYLCASSLLSGSYNEQFFGPGTRLTVL.

The J gene is TRBJ2-7, the V gene TRBV7-8; 11 bases map to TRBD1. After removal of 3 bases from V and 3 bases from J, the junction contained 4 bases not matched to a gene. This CDR3 is built from 15 residues. Germline CDR1 and CDR2: SGHVS and FQNEAQ. The CDR3 DNA reads TGTGCCAGCAGCTTGGTTGGGACAGGGGGCTACGAGCAGTACTTC. Its protein is CASSLVGTGGYEQYF. Full variable domain (rest looked up from reference TRBV7-8 and TRBJ2-7): GAGVSQSPRYKVAKRGQDVALRCDPISGHVSLFWYQQALGQGPEFLTYFQNEAQLDKSGLPSDRFFAERPEGSVSTLKIQRTQQEDSAVYLCASSLVGTGGYEQYFGPGTRLTVT.

This chain uses TRBV19 with TRBJ2-2; maybe TRBD1 (5 bases). This CDR3 is 14 amino acids long. Germline loops: CDR1 LNHDA, CDR2 SQIVND (reference sequence). V was cut by 9 bases and J by 0 bases, with 11 bases left in between. The DNA for the CDR3 is TGTGCCAGCGCCGGACAAGCGAACACCGGGGAGCTGTTTTTT. Amino acids: CASAGQANTGELFF.

The chain employs TRBV12-3 or TRBV12-4 and TRBJ1-2; TRBD1 aligns across 9 bases. Trimming at V came to 6 bases and at J to 2 bases, leaving 1 base not matched to a gene. The CDR3 loop spans 13 amino acids. The CDR3 loop is CASRGQGNYGYTF. CDR3 in DNA: TGTGCCAGCAGAGGACAGGGGAACTATGGCTACACCTTC.

The chain carries TRBV28 and TRBJ1-1; D might be TRBD1 (5 bases). CDR3 size: 16 residues. Trimming took 4 bases from V and 6 from J, leaving 21 bases between them. The germline V gene encodes CDR1 MDHEN and CDR2 SYDVKM. Here the CDR3 DNA reads TGTGCCAGCAGTTCAGGGACTGGGGCAACGCGCGCTGAAGCTTTCTTT. Protein product: CASSSGTGATRAEAFF. The full variable domain, rest sourced from reference TRBV28 and TRBJ1-1, is DVKVTQSSRYLVKRTGEKVFLECVQDMDHENMFWYRQDPGLGLRLIYFSYDVKMKEKGDIPEGYSVSREKKERFSLILESASTNQTSMYLCASSSGTGATRAEAFFGQGTRLTVV.

This chain joins TRBV5-1 and TRBJ1-1; 11 bases fit TRBD1. J gave up 6 bases and V 4 bases, and 8 bases lay outside the gene matches. The CDR3 consists of 15 residues. CDR1 SGHRS and CDR2 YFSETQ come from the germline V gene. The CDR3, as DNA: TGCGCCAGCAGCAATGGGGACAGGGGGGCCTCTGAAGCTTTCTTT. Its translation: CASSNGDRGASEAFF.

This clone was seen a handful of times. The chain joins TRBV5-6 to TRBJ2-3, with 7 nucleotides matching TRBD1. Trimming cost V 0 bases and J 2 bases; bases outside gene matches: 15. The CDR3 loop spans 19 amino acids. Germline lookup yields CDR1 SGHDT and CDR2 YYEEEE. CDR3 sequence: CASSLGQGMTGWATDTQYF. The CDR3 DNA sequence: TGTGCCAGCAGCTTGGGACAGGGAATGACAGGATGGGCCACAGATACGCAGTATTTT.

CDR3 region: CASSYQRAYTEAFF. Here the CDR3 DNA reads TGTGCCAGCAGTTACCAGCGAGCTTACACTGAAGCTTTCTTT. The chain combines TRBV6-5 with TRBJ1-1; D uncertain. Germline V gene sequence: CDR1 MNHEY, CDR2 SVGAGI. The CDR3 runs to 14 residues. V was trimmed by 2 bases and J by 3 bases, leaving 10 bases between them.

A single count supports this clone. The chain uses TRBV5-1 and TRBJ2-2; 9 nucleotides agree with TRBD1. This CDR3 region has 16 residues. Germline assignment: CDR1 SGHRS and CDR2 YFSETQ. Germline trimming cut 4 bases from V and 4 bases from J; bases unmatched to any gene: 8. This chain's CDR3 is CASSPRTGEITGELFF. Here the CDR3 DNA reads TGCGCCAGCAGCCCGAGGACAGGGGAGATCACCGGGGAGCTGTTTTTT.

This clone was detected only once. The chain joins TRBV4-3 to TRBJ2-5, with 7 bases matching TRBD1. In germline, CDR1 is LGHNA, CDR2 YSLEER. This CDR3 spans 15 amino acids. The junction had 5 bases not matched to a gene; V was cut back by 0 bases and J by 4 bases. The CDR3 DNA sequence: TGCGCCAGCAGCCAAGATCTGAGGGGGCCAGAGACCCAGTACTTC. Protein: CASSQDLRGPETQYF.

The chain recombines TRBV27 with TRBJ1-6; D perhaps matches TRBD1 (5 bases). Germline values: CDR1 MNHEY, CDR2 SMNVEV (reference sequence). V lost 0 bases and J lost 9, with 21 bases in between. The CDR3 has 18 amino acids. CDR3 nucleotides: TGTGCCAGCAGTTTATCTCAAGGGGCGCTCCGTTCCGGTTCACCCCTCCACTTT. It specifies CASSLSQGALRSGSPLHF.

The chain employs TRBV6-1 and TRBJ2-1; 11 nucleotides line up with TRBD1. Germline V gene data show CDR1 as MNHNS and CDR2 as SASEGT. The CDR3 consists of 16 residues. V was pared by 4 bases and J by 1 base, with 3 bases of the junction left unmatched. CDR3 protein: CASSVDRGLSYNEQFF. The CDR3 DNA reads as TGTGCCAGCAGTGTGGACAGGGGGCTATCCTACAATGAGCAGTTCTTC.

The chain recombines TRBV19 with TRBJ1-5; possibly TRBD1 for D (5 bases). Trimming stripped 6 bases from V and 6 bases from J, with 15 bases between. In germline, CDR1 is LNHDA, CDR2 SQIVND (reference sequence). The CDR3 covers 14 residues. The CDR3 coding sequence is TGTGCCAGTAGGGAGCGGGACTTTTCTCAGCCCCAGCATTTT. Its translation is CASRERDFSQPQHF.

The chain employs TRBV5-1 and TRBJ2-4, with 9 positions matching TRBD1. The CDR3 has 14 residues. J was trimmed by 7 bases and V by 3 bases; bases with no gene match: 5. CDR1 and CDR2 from the germline V gene are SGHRS and YFSETQ. The CDR3 spells CASSWTGEGNIQYF. Written as DNA, the CDR3 is TGCGCCAGCAGCTGGACAGGGGAGGGGAACATTCAGTACTTC.

The rearrangement links TRBV7-9 to TRBJ2-1; 9 positions match TRBD1. The trim removed 3 bases at V and 2 bases at J, leaving 2 bases unmatched. The CDR3 is made up of 15 amino acids. The germline V gene has CDR1 SEHNR and CDR2 FQNEAQ (reference sequence). CDR3: CASSLDRGPYNEQFF. CDR3 DNA: TGTGCCAGCAGCTTGGACAGGGGTCCCTACAATGAGCAGTTCTTC. The full variable domain, with the rest looked up from reference TRBV7-9 and TRBJ2-1, is DTGVSQNPRHKITKRGQNVTFRCDPISEHNRLYWYRQTLGQGPEFLTYFQNEAQLEKSRLLSDRFSAERPKGSFSTLEIQRTEQGDSAMYLCASSLDRGPYNEQFFGPGTRLTVL.

J is TRBJ1-1 and V is TRBV7-2; D is unclear. Trimming cost V 1 base and J 3 bases, with 6 bases left between them. There are 13 residues in the CDR3. CDR1 and CDR2 (germline): SGHTA, FQGNSA. The CDR3 spells CASSLVEYTEAFF. The CDR3 coding sequence is TGTGCCAGCAGCTTAGTAGAATACACTGAAGCTTTCTTT.

This clone came up a few times. This chain connects TRBV5-4 to TRBJ2-7; 11 nucleotides match TRBD1. CDR1 and CDR2 (germline): SGHNT, YYREEE (reference sequence). V lost 4 bases and J lost 2; bases outside the gene matches: 5. The CDR3 contains 15 residues. Written as DNA, the CDR3 is TGTGCCAGCAGCGCCTGGGGACAGGGGGCCTACGAGCAGTACTTC. Translation gives CASSAWGQGAYEQYF. The full variable domain, its missing parts supplied by reference TRBV5-4 and TRBJ2-7, is ETGVTQSPTHLIKTRGQQVTLRCSSQSGHNTVSWYQQALGQGPQFIFQYYREEENGRGNFPPRFSGLQFPNYSSELNVNALELDDSALYLCASSAWGQGAYEQYFGPGTRLTVT.

The chain employs TRBV19 and TRBJ1-5, with no clear D. Germline V lookup: CDR1 LNHDA, CDR2 SQIVND (reference sequence). V was pared by 6 bases and J by 0 bases, with 6 bases between. This CDR3 comprises 13 residues. CDR3 protein: CASSPYSNQPQHF. DNA of the CDR3: TGTGCCAGTAGCCCCTATAGCAATCAGCCCCAGCATTTT.

The rearrangement joins TRBV7-2 to TRBJ2-7; 11 bases map to TRBD2. Germline values: CDR1 SGHTA, CDR2 FQGNSA. J was trimmed by 9 bases and V by 5 bases; bases with no gene match: 12. The length of the CDR3 is 15 residues. CDR3 DNA sequence: TGTGCCAGCAGCACTGGACTAGCGGGCCCAGGGGGGCAGTACTTC. Amino acid sequence: CASSTGLAGPGGQYF.

As regards this clone: Different DNA sequences within this sample yield the same CDR3. This chain connects TRBV3-1 (or the pseudogene TRBV3-2) to TRBJ2-3; the D gene is possibly TRBD1 (6 bases). Germline values: CDR1 LGHDT, CDR2 YNNKEL (reference sequence). This CDR3 is 13 amino acids long. Deletions cut 3 bases from V and 6 bases from J, with 10 bases between. DNA of the CDR3: TGTGCCAGCAGCCAGGCTAGGGGGGATACGCAGTATTTT. Its translation is CASSQARGDTQYF.

The chain couples TRBV7-6 to TRBJ2-1; weak D call: TRBD1 (6 bases). The germline V gene encodes CDR1 SGHVS and CDR2 FNYEAQ. The CDR3 runs 18 residues. The V gene lost 5 bases and the J gene lost 0 bases, with 20 bases spanning the gap. The CDR3 DNA reads as TGTGCCAGCAGCCCACGGACTCAGGGGAAGGGCTCCTACAATGAGCAGTTCTTC. Translation: CASSPRTQGKGSYNEQFF.

The chain employs TRBV7-2 and TRBJ2-5; 7 bases align to TRBD1. V was pared by 5 bases and J by 3 bases, with 6 bases of the junction left unmatched. The germline V gene has CDR1 SGHTA and CDR2 FQGNSA. This CDR3 is built from 14 residues. This chain's CDR3 is CASSPRDREETQYF. The CDR3 DNA sequence: TGTGCCAGCAGCCCCCGGGACAGAGAAGAGACCCAGTACTTC.

This clone was detected only once. This chain uses TRBV12-5 with TRBJ2-2, with TRBD1 as a possible D gene (5 bases). The CDR3 spans 14 residues. Germline CDR1 is LGHNT and CDR2 is FRNRAP. V was shortened by 1 base and J by 7 bases, with 10 bases between the two germline ends. In DNA form, the CDR3 reads TGTGCTAGTGGTTTGGACGGAAGGGGCGGGGAGCTGTTTTTT. It encodes CASGLDGRGGELFF.

This chain joins TRBV10-3 and TRBJ1-4; D is unresolved. This CDR3 is 11 amino acids long. CDR1 ENHRY and CDR2 SYGVKD come from the germline V gene. Trimming pared 6 bases from V and 5 bases from J, leaving 4 bases between. In DNA, the CDR3 is TGTGCCATCAGACAGAATGAAAAACTGTTTTTT. It yields the protein CAIRQNEKLFF.

V and J are TRBV5-1 and TRBJ2-5; 9 bases fit TRBD1. The CDR3 covers 15 residues. The J segment lost 2 bases and the V segment lost 3 bases, leaving 5 bases of the junction unmatched. Germline V gives CDR1 SGHRS, CDR2 YFSETQ. This chain's CDR3 is CASSWGGTGQETQYF. Here the CDR3 DNA reads TGCGCCAGCAGCTGGGGTGGGACAGGGCAAGAGACCCAGTACTTC.

The J gene is TRBJ1-1, the V gene TRBV7-8; 7 bases fit TRBD1. The CDR3 has 15 amino acids. Germline V gene lookup returns CDR1 SGHVS and CDR2 FQNEAQ. V gave up 1 base and J gave up 1 base; unmatched junction bases: 3. The DNA of the CDR3 is TGTGCCAGCAGCTTAGAAGGGGGCGAGAACACTGAAGCTTTCTTT. Protein sequence: CASSLEGGENTEAFF.

The chain employs TRBV12-3 or TRBV12-4 and TRBJ2-7; D ambiguous. This CDR3 contains 13 residues. Trimming took 3 bases from V and 2 from J, leaving 8 bases between them. The CDR3, as DNA: TGTGCCAGCAGTTTGCAGGAAGCCTACGAGCAGTACTTC. Translated: CASSLQEAYEQYF.